The 25 T cell receptor beta chains below come from one sample, sequenced in a study of Ad26.COV2.S vaccination and SARS-CoV-2 variants. Libraries were prepared by immunoSEQ multiplex PCR; TCRdb keeps only in-frame clonotypes and omits some of them. There are roughly 320,000 clones in the sample; about 82% occur only once, and 2.1% lies in the top ten. Treatment in this sample: roughly 20 received Ad26.COV2.S at low or high dose, single or two shots; roughly five received placebo; per-sample allocation not given. At day 63 after the first vaccine or placebo injection, samples were drawn. The sample was peripheral blood, taken in a trial of Ad26.COV2.S vaccine versus placebo. The receptors come from a person aged 18-60 years who received the Ad26.COV2.S COVID-19 vaccine or a placebo.

This chain links TRBV12-5 with TRBJ2-3; TRBD1 might be the D (6 bases). In germline, CDR1 is LGHNT, CDR2 FRNRAP. Deletions cut 1 base from V and 3 bases from J, with 11 bases between. The CDR3 contains 15 residues. The CDR3 sequence: CASGLETGRTDTQYF. The CDR3 region has the DNA TGTGCTAGTGGTTTGGAGACAGGACGGACAGATACGCAGTATTTT.

The genes are TRBV5-1 and TRBJ2-3; 8 bases agree with TRBD2. Germline CDR1 is SGHRS and CDR2 is YFSETQ. The CDR3 is 15 amino acids. V shed 4 bases and J 6 bases; nucleotides not matched to a gene: 10. The CDR3 here is CASSPVGGAGDTQYF. The CDR3 DNA is TGCGCCAGCAGCCCCGTCGGGGGGGCAGGCGATACGCAGTATTTT.

On this clone: The sample has other DNA sequences that encode this CDR3 too. The rearrangement links TRBV30 to TRBJ2-5; no clear D gene. The V end was cut by 4 bases, the J end by 5 bases, with 8 bases between. This CDR3 spans 11 amino acids. Germline V CDR1 and CDR2: GTSNPN, SVGIG (reference sequence). CDR3 bases: TGTGCCTGGACTTTGGGGGAGACCCAGTACTTC. Translated, it gives CAWTLGETQYF.

The CDR3 reads CASSSTRNQPQHF. The CDR3 DNA is TGTGCCAGCAGTAGCACACGCAATCAGCCCCAGCATTTT. The chain combines TRBV27 with TRBJ1-5; D is unclear. The CDR3 runs to 13 residues. The germline V gene encodes CDR1 MNHEY and CDR2 SMNVEV (reference sequence). V was shortened by 5 bases and J by 2 bases, with 7 bases between the two germline ends.

V gene TRBV7-3 combines with J gene TRBJ2-5; no clear D gene. Germline CDR1 and CDR2: SGHTA and FQGTGA. CDR3 length: 14 residues. V was pared by 4 bases and J by 1 base, with 10 bases between. In DNA, the CDR3 is TGTGCCAGCAGCTCAGGACCGAGCCAAGAGACCCAGTACTTC. Protein: CASSSGPSQETQYF.

The chain uses TRBV5-4 and TRBJ2-5; tentatively, D is TRBD2 (6 bases). V was clipped by 0 bases and J by 5 bases, with 11 bases between them. CDR1 is SGHNT and CDR2 is YYREEE in the germline V gene (reference sequence). CDR3 length: 14 residues. CDR3 residues: CASSLELAGETQYF. Here the CDR3 DNA reads TGTGCCAGCAGCTTGGAACTAGCCGGGGAGACCCAGTACTTC.

Worth noting for this clone: This same CDR3 is encoded by further DNA sequences in the sample. The rearrangement uses TRBV9 and TRBJ2-2; TRBD2 aligns across 8 bases. This CDR3 has 16 amino acids. CDR1 SGDLS and CDR2 YYNGEE come from the germline V gene. V gave up 2 bases and J gave up 4 bases; unmatched junction bases: 7. The CDR3 DNA is TGTGCCAGCAGCGTCGGGGGGGGGCGGGCCACCGGGGAGCTGTTTTTT. This encodes CASSVGGGRATGELFF.

The rearrangement joins TRBV18 to TRBJ2-1; 8 bases match TRBD2. The germline gives CDR1 KGHSH, CDR2 LQKENI. Trimming cost V 0 bases and J 9 bases; bases outside gene matches: 10. CDR3 length equals 16 residues. CDR3: CASSPPLRTSSSEQFF. Written as DNA, the CDR3 is TGTGCCAGCTCACCACCGTTAAGGACTAGCTCATCTGAGCAGTTCTTC.

The rearrangement joins TRBV27 to TRBJ2-3; D might be TRBD1 (5 bases). The germline CDR1 and CDR2 sequences are MNHEY and SMNVEV (reference sequence). This CDR3 region has 15 residues. With 2 bases removed from V and 4 bases from J, the gap between germline ends came to 13 bases. As DNA, the CDR3 is TGTGCCAGCAGTTTACGATCAGGGAACGCAGATACGCAGTATTTT. Translation gives CASSLRSGNADTQYF.

V usage is TRBV3-1 (or the pseudogene TRBV3-2) and J usage is TRBJ2-7; TRBD1 matches 7 bases. The CDR3 spans 14 residues. Per the germline V gene, CDR1 is LGHDT and CDR2 is YNNKEL (reference sequence). J lost 7 bases, V lost 1 base, and 7 bases had no gene match. The chain's CDR3 is CASSQGQGVGEQYF. The CDR3 DNA follows: TGTGCCAGCAGCCAAGGCCAGGGGGTGGGGGAGCAGTACTTC.

This clone was seen a single time. This chain links TRBV28 with TRBJ2-1; 9 nucleotides line up with TRBD1. Germline values: CDR1 MDHEN, CDR2 SYDVKM. The CDR3 spans 15 residues. J was trimmed by 6 bases and V by 4 bases; bases with no gene match: 7. The DNA for the CDR3 is TGTGCCAGCAGTTCAGCCGGGACAGGGACCAATGAGCAGTTCTTC. Amino acids: CASSSAGTGTNEQFF.

This chain connects TRBV5-1 to TRBJ2-7, with 7 bases fitting TRBD1. The CDR3 totals 15 residues. Germline V gene sequence: CDR1 SGHRS, CDR2 YFSETQ. After removal of 5 bases from V and 7 bases from J, the junction contained 15 bases not matched to a gene. The CDR3 DNA is TGCGCCAGCAGTTATTCCACAGGGGAGTCGAGGGAGCAGTACTTC. It translates to CASSYSTGESREQYF.

CDR3 sequence: CASSLEGSSNQPQHF. The DNA of the CDR3 is TGTGCCAGCAGCTTAGAGGGCTCGAGCAATCAGCCCCAGCATTTT. J is TRBJ1-5 and V is TRBV7-2; D not resolved. The germline gives CDR1 SGHTA, CDR2 FQGNSA. The CDR3 is made up of 15 amino acids. Trimming took 1 base from V and 1 from J, leaving 8 bases between them.

CDR3 coding DNA: TGTGCCAGCAGCCAGGGACAGAAGGAGACCAATGAGCAGTTCTTC. Protein product: CASSQGQKETNEQFF. The rearrangement joins TRBV7-3 to TRBJ2-1; 7 bases are shared with TRBD1. In germline, CDR1 is SGHTA, CDR2 FQGTGA. Trimming at V came to 5 bases and at J to 6 bases, leaving 10 bases not matched to a gene. The CDR3 has 15 residues.

In this sample, this clone turned up once. The chain is built from TRBV7-3 and TRBJ1-1, with 9 bases identical to TRBD1. CDR1 and CDR2 (germline): SGHTA, FQGTGA. CDR3 length equals 14 residues. Trimming cost V 4 bases and J 3 bases; bases outside gene matches: 3. The CDR3 DNA reads TGTGCCAGCAGCTCGACAGGGGGTGACACTGAAGCTTTCTTT. This gives the protein CASSSTGGDTEAFF.

The CDR3 is CASSPQANTGELFF. The CDR3, as DNA: TGTGCCAGCAGCCCCCAAGCCAACACCGGGGAGCTGTTTTTT. The J gene is TRBJ2-2, the V gene TRBV7-3; D is ambiguous. Germline V gene lookup returns CDR1 SGHTA and CDR2 FQGTGA. This CDR3 has 14 residues. Trimming left V 5 bases short and J 2 bases short, with 9 bases between.

This chain links TRBV29-1 with TRBJ2-7; D remains unclear. The CDR3 loop spans 12 amino acids. V lost 0 bases to trimming and J lost 2 bases, with 5 bases between them. CDR1 is SQVTM, CDR2 ANQGSEA, per germline. The CDR3 protein is CSVEESAYEQYF. Here the CDR3 DNA reads TGCAGCGTTGAAGAATCTGCCTACGAGCAGTACTTC.

Only one count was recorded for this clone. The same CDR3 also results from other DNA sequences found in this sample. This chain uses TRBV28 with TRBJ2-7; D remains ambiguous. This CDR3 region has 11 residues. The germline V and J ends were trimmed by 5 bases and 4 bases, with 6 bases remaining between them. The germline CDR1 and CDR2 sequences are MDHEN and SYDVKM. The CDR3 DNA is TGTGCCAGCAGTAGCAATTACGAGCAGTACTTC. Translation: CASSSNYEQYF.

The rearrangement joins TRBV30 to TRBJ2-7; D gene uncertain. CDR1 GTSNPN and CDR2 SVGIG come from the germline V gene (reference sequence). This CDR3 spans 12 amino acids. The V and J ends lost 2 bases and 5 bases respectively, with 10 bases between them. The CDR3 nucleotides are TGTGCCTGGAGTCGTATTTCCGACGAGCAGTACTTC. This encodes CAWSRISDEQYF.

The chain uses TRBV20-1 and TRBJ2-5; D uncertain. Trimming took 3 bases from V and 5 from J, leaving 7 bases between them. Germline assignment: CDR1 DFQATT and CDR2 SNEGSKA (reference sequence). The CDR3 contains 11 residues. The CDR3 loop is CSASQMETQYF. The CDR3 nucleotides read TGCAGTGCTAGTCAGATGGAGACCCAGTACTTC.

As DNA, the CDR3 is TGTGCCAGCAGCTCCCGCCCCGGGACAGGGAATTCACCCCTCCACTTT. It encodes CASSSRPGTGNSPLHF. The chain recombines TRBV11-2 with TRBJ1-6, with TRBD1 identical over 9 bases. CDR3 size: 16 residues. With 4 bases clipped from V and 7 bases from J, the junction kept 8 bases outside the gene matches. The germline gives CDR1 SGHAT, CDR2 FQNNGV.

The chain uses TRBV25-1 and TRBJ2-7; D unresolved. V was trimmed by 3 bases and J by 2 bases, leaving 8 bases between them. The CDR3 contains 13 residues. The germline CDR1 and CDR2 sequences are MGHDK and SYGVNS. CDR3 coding DNA: TGTGCCAGCAGTGATGGTAGGGCCTACGAGCAGTACTTC. Protein: CASSDGRAYEQYF.

J is TRBJ1-5 and V is TRBV3-1 (or the pseudogene TRBV3-2); 10 bases are shared with TRBD1. Per the germline V gene, CDR1 is LGHDT and CDR2 is YNNKEL (reference sequence). The CDR3 loop spans 16 amino acids. V shed 6 bases, J shed 6 bases, and the junction held 11 bases outside the gene matches. The CDR3 protein is CASRNDRGQASQPQHF. The DNA for the CDR3 is TGTGCCAGCAGGAACGACAGGGGGCAGGCGAGTCAGCCCCAGCATTTT.

The V and J genes are TRBV5-1 and TRBJ1-1; weak D call: TRBD1 (5 bases). In germline, CDR1 is SGHRS, CDR2 YFSETQ. The V and J ends lost 0 bases and 1 base respectively, with 13 bases between them. The CDR3 length is 16 residues. The CDR3 DNA reads as TGCGCCAGCAGCTTGGTCGCCCAGGGCCGGAACACTGAAGCTTTCTTT. It is translated as CASSLVAQGRNTEAFF.

V is TRBV28 and J is TRBJ2-2; 8 bases fit TRBD2. Germline V gives CDR1 MDHEN, CDR2 SYDVKM. The CDR3 contains 14 residues. With 6 bases clipped from V and 4 bases from J, the junction kept 4 bases outside the gene matches. CDR3 sequence: CASSLAGFTGELFF. DNA for the CDR3: TGTGCCAGCAGCTTAGCGGGGTTCACCGGGGAGCTGTTTTTT.